This is a list of T cell receptor beta chains from one sample in a study of blood T cell repertoires in COVID-19. Measured with immunoSEQ multiplex PCR; TCRdb has only the in-frame clones, and not every one. The sample holds 250,000 or so clones, just under 90% seen once. Sequencing input: PBMCs or T cells enriched from blood (not recorded which). These TCRs come from a woman aged 25 to 39 with acute COVID-19. CDR3s leave out the opening cysteine and the closing phenylalanine or tryptophan.

j_gene: TRBJ2-1
v_gene: TRBV18
CDR3aa: ASSPGLAGIDEQF

j_gene: TRBJ2-1
v_gene: TRBV27
CDR3aa: ASSLRGGGREQF

j_gene: TRBJ2-2
v_gene: TRBV27
CDR3aa: ASSLLSDTGELF

j_gene: TRBJ2-7
v_gene: TRBV7-9
CDR3aa: ASSQTSSYEQY

j_gene: TRBJ1-6
v_gene: TRBV6-1
CDR3aa: ASSDGQNSPLH

j_gene: TRBJ2-3
v_gene: TRBV5-5
CDR3aa: ASSIMGQIDTDTQY

j_gene: TRBJ2-1
v_gene: TRBV2
CDR3aa: ATQLRSSYNEQF

j_gene: TRBJ2-5
v_gene: TRBV10-1
CDR3aa: ASSDIAGGGVETQY

j_gene: TRBJ2-4
v_gene: TRBV5-1
CDR3aa: ASSQGQGQKNIQY

j_gene: TRBJ2-4
v_gene: TRBV6-2/TRBV6-3
CDR3aa: ASSHFRDRGSNIQY

j_gene: TRBJ2-3
v_gene: TRBV9
CDR3aa: ASSPEDSTDTQY

j_gene: TRBJ2-7
v_gene: TRBV9
CDR3aa: ASSPGTSGLSYEQY

j_gene: TRBJ1-5
v_gene: TRBV28
CDR3aa: ASSLGTMGNQPQH

j_gene: TRBJ2-3
v_gene: TRBV27
CDR3aa: ASSSPWTSGGTDTQY

j_gene: TRBJ2-2
v_gene: TRBV6-5
CDR3aa: ASYYREGPTGELF

j_gene: TRBJ2-3
v_gene: TRBV2
CDR3aa: ASSGSAAGSSTDTQY

j_gene: TRBJ1-4
v_gene: TRBV5-1
CDR3aa: ASSLVPGQGPTNEKLF

j_gene: TRBJ2-1
v_gene: TRBV19
CDR3aa: ASNEAGGYNEQF

j_gene: TRBJ2-3
v_gene: TRBV4-1
CDR3aa: ASSQVGGTTDTQY

j_gene: TRBJ2-3
v_gene: TRBV19
CDR3aa: ASSIQGSSTDTQY